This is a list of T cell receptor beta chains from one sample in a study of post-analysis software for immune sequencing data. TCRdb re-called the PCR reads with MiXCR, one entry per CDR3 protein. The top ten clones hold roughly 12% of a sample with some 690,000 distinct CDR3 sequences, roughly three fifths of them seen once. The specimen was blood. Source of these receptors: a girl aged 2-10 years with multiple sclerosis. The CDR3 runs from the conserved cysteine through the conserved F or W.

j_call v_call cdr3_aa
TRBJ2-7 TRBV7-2 CASSPSDGYEQYF
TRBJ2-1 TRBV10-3 CAISPPDRVDEQFF
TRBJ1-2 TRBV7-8 CASSLAEPFITF
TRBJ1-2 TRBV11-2 CASSSADRVYGYTF
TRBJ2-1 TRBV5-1 CASSLGSSGTNEQFF
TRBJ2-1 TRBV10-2 CASSLQSGNEQFF
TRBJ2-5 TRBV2 CASSEPLGVETQYF
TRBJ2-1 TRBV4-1 CASSSLGTSVYNEQFF
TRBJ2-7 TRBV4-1 CASSQTNWTGWRSYEQYF
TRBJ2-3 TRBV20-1 CSAPTSGGPSTDTQYF
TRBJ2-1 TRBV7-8 CASSSRTSGSCNGQFF
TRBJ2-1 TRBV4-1 CASSQDMASGGHNEQFF
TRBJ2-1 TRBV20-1 CSAPARRVDNEQFF
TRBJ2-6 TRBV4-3 CASSQDTVSGANVLTF
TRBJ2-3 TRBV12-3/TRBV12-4 CASRPGGHQDTQYF
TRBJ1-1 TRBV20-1 CSAVRLNTEAFF
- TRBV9 CASSVASSYEQYF
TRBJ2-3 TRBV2 CAITATNTDTQYF
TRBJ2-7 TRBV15 CATSRDWGEQYF
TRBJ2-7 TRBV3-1 CASSPFSPGQGFYEQYF
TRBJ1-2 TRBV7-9 CASSLSQGGRNGYTF
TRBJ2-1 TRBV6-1 CASSEGLAGTNEQFF
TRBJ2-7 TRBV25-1 CASSERGQGLYEQYF
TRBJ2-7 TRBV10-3 CAIKEASSYEQYF
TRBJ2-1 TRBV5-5 CASSYGADTYNEQFF
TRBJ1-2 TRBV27 CASSLSARTGTKGGYTF
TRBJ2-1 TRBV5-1 CASSLEPGDEQFF
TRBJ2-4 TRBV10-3 CAISEPSRGTKNIQYF
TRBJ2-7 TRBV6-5 CASSKTGGTSYEQYF
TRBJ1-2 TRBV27 CASSLGQGWRYTF
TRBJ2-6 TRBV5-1 CASSLATSGGFTGANVLTF
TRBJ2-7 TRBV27 CASSPPGLDSYEQYF
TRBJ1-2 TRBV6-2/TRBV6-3 CASSRGVGGYTF
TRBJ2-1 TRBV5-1 CASSLEAGVSYNEQFF
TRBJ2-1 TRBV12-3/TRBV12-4 CASSRMTGLVDEQFF
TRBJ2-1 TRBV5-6 CASSAGLAEPNEQFF
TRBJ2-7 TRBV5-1 CASSIGTPGDEQYF
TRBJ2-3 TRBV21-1 CASSNRTGQGVATQYF
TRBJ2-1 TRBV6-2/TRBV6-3 CASSDEGAGENEQFF
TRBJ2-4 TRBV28 CASNFGRGLAKNIQYF
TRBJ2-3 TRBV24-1 CATSDFQDTQYF